The 27 T cell receptor beta chains below were found in one sample sequenced in a study of post-analysis software for immune sequencing data. TCR beta cDNA libraries had unique molecular identifiers. Each CDR3 protein gets one entry after TCRdb re-called the PCR reads with MiXCR. Of about 160,000 distinct CDR3 sequences in the sample, roughly 34% were seen once. The specimen comprised blood, sampled after autologous hematopoietic stem cell transplantation. The receptors come from a girl aged 10-17 years with multiple sclerosis.

The V call is TRBV7-8, the J call TRBJ2-3; no reliable D call. CDR1 SGHVS and CDR2 FQNEAQ come from the germline V gene. CDR3 size: 17 residues. V was trimmed by 2 bases and J by 0 bases, leaving 15 bases between them. This chain's CDR3 is CASSLRAKETSTDTQYF. The CDR3 coding sequence is TGTGCCAGCAGCTTAAGGGCCAAAGAGACCAGCACAGATACGCAGTATTTT.

The chain recombines TRBV24-1 with TRBJ2-1; D uncertain. Germline V gene data show CDR1 as KGHDR and CDR2 as SFDVKD. The CDR3 has 15 residues. V was trimmed by 5 bases and J by 0 bases, leaving 10 bases between them. The CDR3 spells CATSGGSSSYNEQFF. As DNA, the CDR3 is TGTGCCACCAGTGGCGGAAGCAGCTCCTACAATGAGCAGTTCTTC.

This clonotype was seen only once. The chain recombines TRBV20-1 with TRBJ2-7; TRBD2 is a possible D gene (5 bases). Germline CDR1 is DFQATT and CDR2 is SNEGSKA (reference sequence). The CDR3 is 15 amino acids. The ends were cut back, 0 bases at V and 0 bases at J, with 12 bases in the middle. The CDR3 DNA follows: TGCAGTGCTAGAGATCACTTCCGGGACTCCTACGAGCAGTACTTC. It is translated as CSARDHFRDSYEQYF.

The rearrangement links TRBV6-1 to TRBJ1-5; D remains ambiguous. This CDR3 has 14 amino acids. Germline loops: CDR1 MNHNS, CDR2 SASEGT. V was cut by 4 bases and J by 0 bases, with 7 bases left in between. CDR3 in amino acids: CASSAYGSNQPQHF. CDR3 coding DNA: TGTGCCAGCAGTGCTTACGGTAGCAATCAGCCCCAGCATTTT.

This clonotype was observed a handful of times. The germline gene is not matched at one end of the junction; a read error may be the cause. This chain connects TRBV28 to TRBJ1-1, with D hard to call. The CDR3 totals 12 residues. Germline lookup yields CDR1 MDHEN and CDR2 SYDVKM. The CDR3 bases are TGTGCGAGCACGCGCATCCCCACTGAAGCTTTCTTT. This gives the protein CASTRIPTEAFF.

About this clonotype itself: Mismatch with germline at one junction end may stem from a read error. The genes are TRBV7-2 and TRBJ2-7; possible D gene TRBD2, 5 bases. The CDR3 consists of 11 residues. The germline V gene has CDR1 SGHTA and CDR2 FQGNSA. The CDR3 loop is CASGGPYEQCF. CDR3 in DNA: TGTGCCAGCGGAGGACCGTACGAGCAGTGCTTC.

The chain has TRBV6-2 or TRBV6-3 and TRBJ2-7; 9 bases map to TRBD1. Germline CDR1 is MNHEY and CDR2 is SVGEGT. The junction had 8 bases not matched to a gene; V was cut back by 8 bases and J by 0 bases. This CDR3 contains 15 residues. CDR3 nucleotides: TGTGCCAGCTTCCGCGGGACAGGGAACTCCTACGAGCAGTACTTC. It is translated as CASFRGTGNSYEQYF.

This clonotype was picked up a small number of times. V is TRBV5-1 and J is TRBJ2-1; 9 bases line up with TRBD2. CDR1 SGHRS and CDR2 YFSETQ come from the germline V gene. J lost 7 bases, V lost 2 bases, and 7 bases had no gene match. The CDR3 is made up of 15 amino acids. In DNA form, the CDR3 reads TGCGCCAGCAGCTTAATCGGACTAGCGATGAATGAGCAGTTCTTC. Its translation is CASSLIGLAMNEQFF. The complete variable domain, with remaining parts taken from reference TRBV5-1 and TRBJ2-1, reads KAGVTQTPRYLIKTRGQQVTLSCSPISGHRSVSWYQQTPGQGLQFLFEYFSETQRNKGNFPGRFSGRQFSNSRSEMNVSTLELGDSALYLCASSLIGLAMNEQFFGPGTRLTVL.

This sequence joins TRBV4-1 and TRBJ2-3; TRBD1 agrees at 11 bases. Germline CDR1 reads MGHRA; CDR2 reads YSYEKL. The trim removed 0 bases at V and 5 bases at J, leaving 7 bases unmatched. The CDR3 extends over 17 amino acids. Written as DNA, the CDR3 is TGCGCCAGCAGCCAAGATGGCGGACAGGGGGCAATAGATACGCAGTATTTT. As protein: CASSQDGGQGAIDTQYF.

The chain has TRBV28 and TRBJ1-5; D remains ambiguous. Germline CDR1 is MDHEN and CDR2 is SYDVKM. Trimming removed 7 bases at V and 2 bases at J, with 9 bases between. The CDR3 has 13 residues. In DNA form, the CDR3 reads TGTGCCAGCATCCAGTCTGGCAATCAGCCCCAGCATTTT. This codes for CASIQSGNQPQHF.

This clonotype was picked up one time. The chain carries TRBV7-2 and TRBJ1-2; D not resolved. The V end lost 4 bases, the J end lost 4 bases, and 16 bases lay between the germline ends. The CDR3 runs 15 residues. Germline CDR1 and CDR2: SGHTA and FQGNSA. In nucleotides, the CDR3 is TGTGCCAGCAGCTCGCGCTGCCCGGGAGGCTATGGCTACACCTTC. Protein product: CASSSRCPGGYGYTF.

This clonotype was recorded a few times. The V and J genes are TRBV7-9 and TRBJ2-5, with D hard to call. Trimming pared 5 bases from V and 5 bases from J, leaving 6 bases between. Looked up from germline, CDR1 is SEHNR and CDR2 is FQNEAQ (reference sequence). There are 11 residues in the CDR3. The CDR3 is CASSTTETQYF. CDR3 coding DNA: TGTGCCAGCAGCACCACGGAGACCCAGTACTTC.

Only a few counts were recorded for this clonotype. The chain is built from TRBV27 and TRBJ2-1, with 12 bases lining up with TRBD2. CDR1 MNHEY and CDR2 SMNVEV come from the germline V gene (reference sequence). Trimming removed 5 bases from V and 7 bases from J; junction bases left unmatched: 12. The length of the CDR3 is 17 residues. CDR3 sequence reads: CASSPIAGTSGWNEQFF. CDR3 DNA sequence: TGTGCCAGCAGTCCCATCGCCGGGACTAGCGGGTGGAATGAGCAGTTCTTC.

This clonotype was seen ten or more times. This chain connects TRBV20-1 to TRBJ2-3; D is unresolved. CDR3 length equals 10 residues. The germline V gene has CDR1 DFQATT and CDR2 SNEGSKA (reference sequence). The CDR3 bases are TGCAGCGCCTCCACAGATACGCAGTATTTT. Protein: CSASTDTQYF.

A few counts support this clonotype. CDR3 nucleotides: TGTGCCAGCAGTTTAGTTGGGCAAGTTCGAGGCTATGGCTACACCTTC. The encoded protein is CASSLVGQVRGYGYTF. The chain has TRBV27 and TRBJ1-2; no clear D. Germline V gene lookup returns CDR1 MNHEY and CDR2 SMNVEV (reference sequence). The CDR3 contains 16 residues. The V and J ends lost 2 bases and 4 bases respectively, with 17 bases between them.

The chain joins TRBV28 to TRBJ1-1; D is possibly TRBD1 (5 bases). The V and J ends lost 10 bases and 3 bases respectively, with 24 bases between them. Germline lookup yields CDR1 MDHEN and CDR2 SYDVKM. CDR3 size: 16 residues. Here the CDR3 reads CATLEAGRGGDTEAFF. In nucleotides, the CDR3 is TGTGCCACCCTAGAGGCAGGCCGTGGAGGGGACACTGAAGCTTTCTTT.

This clonotype was seen only once. A much larger clonotype is one base distant, so this may be a read error. J is TRBJ2-1 and V is TRBV29-1; 14 bases are a match to TRBD2. CDR3 size: 16 residues. Germline CDR1 reads SQVTM; CDR2 reads ANQGSEA. V trimming: 3 bases; J trimming: 7 bases; junction bases outside the gene matches: 8. The CDR3 region is CSVEGLAGAAGNEQFF. The DNA for the CDR3 is TGCAGCGTTGAGGGACTAGCGGGAGCCGCAGGGAATGAGCAGTTCTTC.

The rearrangement uses TRBV7-2 and TRBJ2-3; a possible D gene is TRBD2 (7 bases). The CDR3 loop spans 16 amino acids. V was shortened by 4 bases and J by 1 base, with 15 bases between the two germline ends. CDR1 and CDR2 (germline): SGHTA, FQGNSA. The CDR3 sequence is CASSWGGRTGTDTQYF. As DNA, the CDR3 is TGTGCCAGCAGCTGGGGGGGGCGGACTGGCACAGATACGCAGTATTTT.

The V and J genes are TRBV14 and TRBJ2-1; possibly TRBD2 for D (6 bases). Between the trimmed V and J ends, which lost 4 bases and 2 bases, there was a span of 12 bases. Looked up from germline, CDR1 is SGHDN and CDR2 is FVKESK. The CDR3 runs 15 residues. The CDR3 region has the DNA TGTGCCAGCAGCCTGGGACTTCAACCCTACAATGAGCAGTTCTTC. Translating it yields CASSLGLQPYNEQFF.

This clonotype was observed a single time. The CDR3 sequence is CSARDRGRLTKNIQYF. CDR3 nucleotide sequence: TGCAGTGCTAGAGATCGTGGCAGGCTAACCAAAAACATTCAGTACTTC. The chain joins TRBV20-1 to TRBJ2-4, with D unclear. The germline V gene has CDR1 DFQATT and CDR2 SNEGSKA (reference sequence). With 0 bases removed from V and 2 bases from J, the gap between germline ends came to 14 bases. There are 16 residues in the CDR3.

This rearrangement joins TRBV4-2 to TRBJ2-1; 10 bases line up with TRBD2. Germline V CDR1 and CDR2: LGHNA, YNFKEQ. V lost 4 bases to trimming and J lost 3 bases; unmatched junction nucleotides: 12. The CDR3 spans 18 residues. CDR3: CASSLRASRTSGYNEQFF. CDR3 sequence (DNA): TGTGCCAGCAGCCTAAGAGCGTCGCGGACTAGCGGCTACAATGAGCAGTTCTTC.

This chain joins TRBV28 and TRBJ1-1; possible D gene TRBD1, 5 bases. The CDR3 totals 14 residues. The V gene's germline CDR1 is MDHEN and CDR2 SYDVKM. V dropped 4 bases and J dropped 1 base, with 10 bases sitting between them. The CDR3 loop reads CASSSHRGNTEAFF. The DNA of the CDR3 is TGTGCCAGCAGTTCCCATAGGGGGAACACTGAAGCTTTCTTT.

This chain uses TRBV14 with TRBJ2-1, with 9 bases that match TRBD2. The ends lost 1 base at V and 12 bases at J; junction bases unmatched: 22. Germline V lookup: CDR1 SGHDN, CDR2 FVKESK. The CDR3 covers 19 residues. Here the CDR3 reads CASSQGTGPGIIGTSMQFF. CDR3 sequence (DNA): TGTGCCAGCAGCCAAGGGACGGGCCCGGGGATAATCGGGACTAGCATGCAGTTCTTC.

The sample holds a few counts of this clonotype. The CDR3 DNA sequence: TGCAGCGTTGAGACGGGGGACTACGAGCAGTACTTC. Its protein product is CSVETGDYEQYF. The chain couples TRBV29-1 to TRBJ2-7, with a tentative D call TRBD2 (6 bases). Trimming stripped 3 bases from V and 3 bases from J, with 9 bases between. Germline loops: CDR1 SQVTM, CDR2 ANQGSEA. The CDR3 extends over 12 amino acids.

This clonotype was counted a few times. The V and J genes are TRBV10-2 and TRBJ2-7; 7 nucleotides align to TRBD1. V dropped 6 bases and J dropped 0; count of bases not matched to a gene: 17. CDR1 WSHSY and CDR2 SAAADI come from the germline V gene. The CDR3 contains 18 residues. As DNA, the CDR3 is TGCGCCAGCAGCCCCCGACAGGGAACTTTAAGGAGCTCCTACGAGCAGTACTTC. This sequence encodes CASSPRQGTLRSSYEQYF.

This clonotype has only one observation. V usage is TRBV9 and J usage is TRBJ2-3; D not resolved. Trimming cost V 2 bases and J 2 bases, with 6 bases left between them. The CDR3 length is 13 residues. From germline, CDR1 is SGDLS and CDR2 YYNGEE. The DNA for the CDR3 is TGTGCCAGCAGCGTGGCAGACACAGATACGCAGTATTTT. This codes for CASSVADTDTQYF.

V gene TRBV7-6 combines with J gene TRBJ2-3, with 11 nucleotides matching TRBD2. The CDR3 is made up of 16 amino acids. Trimming took 1 base from V and 4 from J; bases not matched to a gene: 4. CDR1 is SGHVS and CDR2 is FNYEAQ in the germline V gene. CDR3 sequence reads: CASSLEVLAGADTQYF. The CDR3 DNA follows: TGTGCCAGCAGCTTAGAAGTACTAGCGGGGGCAGATACGCAGTATTTT.